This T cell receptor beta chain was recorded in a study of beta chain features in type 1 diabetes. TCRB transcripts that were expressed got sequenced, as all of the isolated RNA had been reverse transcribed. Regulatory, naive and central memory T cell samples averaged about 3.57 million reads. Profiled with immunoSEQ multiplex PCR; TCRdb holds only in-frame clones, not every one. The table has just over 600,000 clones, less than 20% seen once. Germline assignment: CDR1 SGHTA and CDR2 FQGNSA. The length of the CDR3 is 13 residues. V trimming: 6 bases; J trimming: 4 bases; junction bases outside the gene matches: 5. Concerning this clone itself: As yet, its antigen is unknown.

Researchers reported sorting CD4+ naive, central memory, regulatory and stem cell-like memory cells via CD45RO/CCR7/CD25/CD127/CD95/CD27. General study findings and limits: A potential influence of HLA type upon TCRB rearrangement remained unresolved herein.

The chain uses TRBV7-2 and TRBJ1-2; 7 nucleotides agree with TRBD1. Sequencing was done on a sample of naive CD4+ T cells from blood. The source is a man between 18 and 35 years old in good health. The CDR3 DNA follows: TGTGCCAGCAGGTTTACAGGGGCCTATGGCTACACCTTC. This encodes CASRFTGAYGYTF.